One sample yielded the 21 T cell receptor beta chains listed below, sequenced in a study of cytomegalovirus exposure and HLA in healthy donors. TCRdb's copy holds only in-frame clones and misses some; the assay was immunoSEQ multiplex PCR. The table has 140,000 to 150,000 clones, approximately 94% seen once. Sequencing was carried out using PBMCs. Receptors originate from a man between 18 and 35 years old in good health and CMV-seropositive.

The chain joins TRBV9 to TRBJ1-1; a possible D gene is TRBD1 (5 bases). CDR1 is SGDLS and CDR2 is YYNGEE in the germline V gene. Trimming took off 0 bases at V and 6 bases at J, with 12 bases between the two ends. The CDR3 is 14 residues long. The DNA for the CDR3 is TGTGCCAGCAGCGTAGCTTTGCGGGGCCCTGAAGCTTTCTTT. Encoded protein: CASSVALRGPEAFF.

V gene TRBV5-1 combines with J gene TRBJ1-4; TRBD1 agrees at 10 bases. V dropped 4 bases and J dropped 7; count of bases not matched to a gene: 7. CDR1 SGHRS and CDR2 YFSETQ come from the germline V gene. This CDR3 spans 15 amino acids. The CDR3 DNA follows: TGCGCCAGCAGCCCCGGGACAGGGGCAGGTGAAAAACTGTTTTTT. Amino acids: CASSPGTGAGEKLFF.

The CDR3 coding sequence is TGTGCCAGCAGGTCACATCTGAACACTGAAGCTTTCTTT. As protein: CASRSHLNTEAFF. The V and J genes are TRBV6-1 and TRBJ1-1; D is unclear. The germline V gene encodes CDR1 MNHNS and CDR2 SASEGT. V was cut by 6 bases and J by 0 bases, with 8 bases left in between. This CDR3 has 13 amino acids.

This chain links TRBV7-6 with TRBJ2-2; 7 nucleotides match TRBD2. The V gene end was trimmed by 5 bases and the J gene end by 4 bases; junction bases not matched to a gene: 13. CDR1 SGHVS and CDR2 FNYEAQ come from the germline V gene. This CDR3 region has 17 residues. CDR3 nucleotide sequence: TGTGCCAGCAGCCCTTTCCCGGACGGCGGGGGCACCGGGGAGCTGTTTTTT. Its protein product is CASSPFPDGGGTGELFF.

The CDR3 bases are TGTGCCAGCTATTCCCTTAGCACAGATACGCAGTATTTT. Protein sequence: CASYSLSTDTQYF. The rearrangement links TRBV6-5 to TRBJ2-3; D is ambiguous. Germline CDR1 MNHEY, CDR2 SVGAGI. V shed 8 bases and J shed 0 bases, with 9 bases lying between them. There are 13 residues in the CDR3.

The chain recombines TRBV19 with TRBJ2-2; no clear D gene. This CDR3 is 17 amino acids long. The V gene lost 5 bases and the J gene lost 8 bases, with 24 bases spanning the gap. CDR1 and CDR2 from the germline V gene are LNHDA and SQIVND (reference sequence). CDR3 region: CASSAPEGLGDVGELFF. CDR3 nucleotides: TGTGCCAGTAGTGCCCCTGAAGGTCTAGGAGACGTGGGGGAGCTGTTTTTT.

As regards this clone: A junction boundary mismatches the germline segment, possibly from a read error. The J gene is TRBJ2-1, the V gene TRBV15; D is possibly TRBD2 (6 bases). Per germline, CDR1 LNHNV and CDR2 YYDKDF (reference sequence). This CDR3 region has 14 residues. The CDR3 region has the DNA TGTGCCACCAGCCCGACGGGAGCCTACTATGAGCAGTTCTTC. This codes for CATSPTGAYYEQFF.

This rearrangement joins TRBV5-1 to TRBJ2-7; possibly TRBD1 for D (6 bases). Germline V gives CDR1 SGHRS, CDR2 YFSETQ. CDR3 length: 18 residues. V lost 0 bases and J 0 bases, leaving 19 bases between the germline ends. The CDR3 sequence: CASSLGSGGTTPSYEQYF. The CDR3 DNA reads TGCGCCAGCAGCTTGGGAAGTGGGGGCACTACCCCCTCCTACGAGCAGTACTTC.

The chain employs TRBV19 and TRBJ2-1; 7 bases match TRBD2. The V gene's germline CDR1 is LNHDA and CDR2 SQIVND (reference sequence). This CDR3 contains 17 residues. V lost 0 bases and J lost 3; bases outside the gene matches: 8. CDR3 region: CASSIDPWTRNYNEQFF. In DNA form, the CDR3 reads TGTGCCAGTAGTATAGATCCCTGGACTAGAAACTACAATGAGCAGTTCTTC.

V and J are TRBV9 and TRBJ2-7; 12 nucleotides agree with TRBD2. Trimming at V came to 3 bases and at J to 5 bases, leaving 9 bases not matched to a gene. CDR3 length: 16 residues. Germline V gene lookup returns CDR1 SGDLS and CDR2 YYNGEE. This chain's CDR3 is CASSDGASGRADEQYF. DNA of the CDR3: TGTGCCAGCAGCGACGGCGCTAGCGGGAGGGCCGACGAGCAGTACTTC. Full variable domain (outside the CDR3, taken from reference TRBV9 and TRBJ2-7): DSGVTQTPKHLITATGQRVTLRCSPRSGDLSVYWYQQSLDQGLQFLIQYYNGEERAKGNILERFSAQQFPDLHSELNLSSLELGDSALYFCASSDGASGRADEQYFGPGTRLTVT.

The chain is built from TRBV28 and TRBJ1-4; 7 bases are shared with TRBD1. CDR1 and CDR2 from the germline V gene are MDHEN and SYDVKM. The CDR3 has 16 amino acids. Trimming cost V 5 bases and J 0 bases; bases outside gene matches: 6. The CDR3 loop reads CASSLGQDATNEKLFF. The CDR3 DNA reads TGTGCCAGCAGTCTCGGACAGGATGCAACTAATGAAAAACTGTTTTTT.

With regard to this clone: Within the sample, other DNA sequences also encode this same CDR3. V and J are TRBV10-3 and TRBJ2-7; 8 bases agree with TRBD1. The CDR3 consists of 14 residues. Germline V gene sequence: CDR1 ENHRY, CDR2 SYGVKD. Trimming cost V 2 bases and J 0 bases; bases outside gene matches: 0. The CDR3 nucleotides read TGTGCCATCAGTGAGGGACAGGGCTCCTACGAGCAGTACTTC. Translated, it gives CAISEGQGSYEQYF.

The V gene is TRBV2, the J gene TRBJ2-4; 12 positions agree with TRBD2. This CDR3 region has 18 residues. The V and J ends lost 6 bases and 5 bases, in that order; junction bases with no gene match: 14. Germline CDR1 SNHLY, CDR2 FYNNEI. The chain's CDR3 is CASSPGLAGPGGQNIQYF. In DNA form, the CDR3 reads TGTGCCAGCAGCCCCGGACTAGCGGGACCAGGAGGACAAAACATTCAGTACTTC.

Only one count was recorded for this clone. V is TRBV6-1 and J is TRBJ2-7; 13 positions agree with TRBD2. There are 14 residues in the CDR3. Germline CDR1 MNHNS, CDR2 SASEGT. J was trimmed by 4 bases and V by 5 bases; bases with no gene match: 2. CDR3: CASSRTSGGYEQYF. CDR3 nucleotides: TGTGCCAGCAGTCGGACTAGCGGGGGATACGAGCAGTACTTC.

The chain recombines TRBV19 with TRBJ2-1, with 7 bases matching TRBD2. Germline trimming cut 3 bases from V and 5 bases from J; bases unmatched to any gene: 7. The CDR3 length is 15 residues. Germline V gene data show CDR1 as LNHDA and CDR2 as SQIVND (reference sequence). The CDR3 bases are TGTGCCAGTAGTATCAGGGAGGGTCAAGACAATGAGCAGTTCTTC. Translation gives CASSIREGQDNEQFF.

This rearrangement joins TRBV2 to TRBJ1-3; weak D call: TRBD1 (5 bases). Germline CDR1 SNHLY, CDR2 FYNNEI. CDR3 length: 15 residues. Deletions cut 6 bases from V and 2 bases from J, with 14 bases between. CDR3 nucleotides: TGTGCCAGCAGCCCCCAGGGTTTGGCTGGAAACACCATATATTTT. This codes for CASSPQGLAGNTIYF.

The chain has TRBV5-1 and TRBJ2-2; the D gene is possibly TRBD1 (6 bases). Looked up from germline, CDR1 is SGHRS and CDR2 is YFSETQ. CDR3 length equals 15 residues. V lost 4 bases and J lost 4, with 14 bases in between. CDR3: CASSIRQDSTGELFF. DNA for the CDR3: TGCGCCAGCAGCATCCGACAGGATTCCACCGGGGAGCTGTTTTTT.

The chain joins TRBV4-1 to TRBJ2-7, with a tentative D call TRBD1 (5 bases). Between the trimmed V and J ends, which lost 3 bases and 7 bases, there was a span of 22 bases. The length of the CDR3 is 16 residues. Per the germline V gene, CDR1 is MGHRA and CDR2 is YSYEKL. The CDR3 sequence is CASSHLFGLGLGEQYF. In nucleotides, the CDR3 is TGCGCCAGCAGCCACTTATTCGGGTTGGGGCTGGGGGAGCAGTACTTC.

The chain links TRBV11-2 to TRBJ2-3, with no clear D. CDR1 and CDR2 (germline): SGHAT, FQNNGV. This CDR3 region has 16 residues. The V and J ends lost 1 base and 0 bases respectively, with 11 bases between them. The CDR3 DNA follows: TGTGCCAGCAGCTTAGTCGCTGAGACTAGCACAGATACGCAGTATTTT. The encoded protein is CASSLVAETSTDTQYF. The entire variable domain, with the rest obtained from reference TRBV11-2 and TRBJ2-3, is as follows: EAGVAQSPRYKIIEKRQSVAFWCNPISGHATLYWYQQILGQGPKLLIQFQNNGVVDDSQLPKDRFSAERLKGVDSTLKIQPAKLEDSAVYLCASSLVAETSTDTQYFGPGTRLTVL.

The gene calls are TRBV30 and TRBJ2-7; a weak D match, TRBD2 (5 bases). The CDR3 is 12 residues long. Germline CDR1 and CDR2: GTSNPN and SVGIG (reference sequence). V lost 5 bases and J 3 bases, leaving 11 bases between the germline ends. The CDR3 nucleotides read TGTGCCTGGCGGACTGCTTTCTACGAGCAGTACTTC. Its protein product is CAWRTAFYEQYF.

The genes are TRBV30 and TRBJ2-1; D might be TRBD1 (6 bases). The ends were cut back, 5 bases at V and 1 base at J, with 18 bases in the middle. CDR1 and CDR2 (germline): GTSNPN, SVGIG (reference sequence). This CDR3 has 16 amino acids. This CDR3 reads CAWEGLDRRSYNEQFF. CDR3 nucleotide sequence: TGTGCCTGGGAAGGCCTTGACAGGCGATCCTACAATGAGCAGTTCTTC.